The following is a T cell receptor beta chain sequence with its context. TCRdb reprocessed the 5' RACE reads via MiXCR and lists one record per CDR3 protein. The table includes tens of thousands of distinct CDR3 sequences, less than 7% detected once. This specimen belongs to a study of early T cells in non-severe SARS-CoV-2 infection. Study summary: Sequencing input comprised bulk RNA from unsorted whole blood; chain pairing was not available.

CDR3 size: 15 residues. Germline V lookup: CDR1 MNHEY, CDR2 SVGAGI. V was trimmed by 5 bases and J by 9 bases, leaving 20 bases between them. The sample in question was whole blood, obtained at baseline. V gene TRBV6-5 combines with J gene TRBJ2-1; D is undetermined. The source is an adult who was a healthcare worker with PCR-confirmed SARS-CoV-2 infection or an uninfected control (not recorded which). CDR3 in amino acids: CASSPQYDFVGEQFF. The CDR3 coding sequence is TGTGCCAGCAGTCCCCAGTACGATTTCGTGGGTGAGCAGTTCTTC.